This T cell receptor beta chain was sequenced in a study of T cells in Graves' hyperthyroidism and ophthalmopathy. In its sample, this clonotype was seen many times. TCR beta CDR3 region amplification was performed from RNA transcripts. When the TCR CDR3 underwent first-round RT-PCR, the HTBI primer set was used. Using its own MiXCR run on the multiplex PCR reads, TCRdb lists one record per CDR3 protein. The sample has some 620,000 distinct CDR3 sequences; about 17% are singletons. Each patient was aged 18 to 65 and had newly diagnosed hyperthyroidism of under 2 months' duration. Pregnant or lactating patients were excluded, as were those with uncontrolled infection or other autoimmune disease. In making diagnoses, clinical symptoms, serum thyroxine and TRAb, thyroid ultrasound and orbital computed tomography were all used. The source of the PBMCs was approximately 9.5 ml of fresh peripheral blood.

Specimen: blood. The TCR was taken from a woman aged 25-40 years with Graves' hyperthyroidism.

CDR3 in DNA: TGTGCCAGCAGTTTATCCGACAAAGCCTACAATGAGCAGTTCTTC. The encoded protein is CASSLSDKAYNEQFF. The J gene is TRBJ2-1, the V gene TRBV27, with no clear D. The CDR3 is 15 residues long. The V end lost 0 bases, the J end lost 2 bases, and 8 bases lay between the germline ends. CDR1 and CDR2 (germline): MNHEY, SMNVEV (reference sequence).